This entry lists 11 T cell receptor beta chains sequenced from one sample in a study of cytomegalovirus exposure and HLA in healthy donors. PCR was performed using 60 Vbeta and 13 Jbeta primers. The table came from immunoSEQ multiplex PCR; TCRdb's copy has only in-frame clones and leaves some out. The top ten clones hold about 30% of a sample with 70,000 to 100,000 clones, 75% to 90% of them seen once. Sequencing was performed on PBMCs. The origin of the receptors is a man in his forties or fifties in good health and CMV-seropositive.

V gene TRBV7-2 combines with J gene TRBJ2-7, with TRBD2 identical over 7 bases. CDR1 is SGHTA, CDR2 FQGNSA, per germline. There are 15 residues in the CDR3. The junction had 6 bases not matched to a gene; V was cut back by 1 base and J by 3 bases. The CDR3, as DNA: TGTGCCAGCAGCTTAGACGGGACTAATCGCTACGAGCAGTACTTC. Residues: CASSLDGTNRYEQYF.

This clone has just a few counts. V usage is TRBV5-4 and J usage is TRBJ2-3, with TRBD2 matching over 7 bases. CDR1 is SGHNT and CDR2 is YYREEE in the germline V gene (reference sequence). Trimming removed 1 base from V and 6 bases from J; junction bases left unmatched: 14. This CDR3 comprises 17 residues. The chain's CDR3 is CASSLKAAAGVTDTQYF. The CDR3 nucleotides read TGTGCCAGCAGCTTGAAAGCCGCGGCGGGAGTGACGGATACGCAGTATTTT.

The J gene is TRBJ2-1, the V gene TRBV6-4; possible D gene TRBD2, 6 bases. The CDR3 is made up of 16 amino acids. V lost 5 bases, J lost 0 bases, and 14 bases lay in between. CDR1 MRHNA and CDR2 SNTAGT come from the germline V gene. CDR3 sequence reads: CASSSWRGSSYNEQFF. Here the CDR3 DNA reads TGTGCCAGCAGTAGCTGGCGGGGCAGCTCCTACAATGAGCAGTTCTTC.

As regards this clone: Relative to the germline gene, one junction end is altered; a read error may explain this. This CDR3 reads CSSSFSHYEQYF. CDR3 nucleotide sequence: TGTTCCAGCAGCTTTTCACACTACGAGCAGTACTTC. The chain couples TRBV7-9 to TRBJ2-7; D unresolved. CDR1 is SEHNR and CDR2 is FQNEAQ in the germline V gene (reference sequence). The CDR3 loop spans 12 amino acids.

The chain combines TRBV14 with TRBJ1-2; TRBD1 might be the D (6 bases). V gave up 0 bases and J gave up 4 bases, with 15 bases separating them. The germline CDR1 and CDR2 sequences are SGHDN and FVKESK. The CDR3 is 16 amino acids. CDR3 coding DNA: TGTGCCAGCAGCCAAGAGGGGGCAAGGGCCGGCTATGGCTACACCTTC. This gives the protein CASSQEGARAGYGYTF.

The CDR3 sequence: CSVADREGKNIQYF. The CDR3 DNA is TGCAGCGTTGCGGACAGGGAAGGCAAAAACATTCAGTACTTC. The J gene is TRBJ2-4, the V gene TRBV29-1; the match to TRBD1 covers 8 bases. Germline V gene lookup returns CDR1 SQVTM and CDR2 ANQGSEA. This CDR3 comprises 14 residues. J was trimmed by 3 bases and V by 4 bases; bases with no gene match: 5. Together with reference TRBV29-1 and TRBJ2-4, the CDR3 gives the full variable domain: SAVISQKPSRDICQRGTSLTIQCQVDSQVTMMFWYRQQPGQSLTLIATANQGSEATYESGFVIDKFPISRPNLTFSTLTVSNMSPEDSSIYLCSVADREGKNIQYFGAGTRLSVL.

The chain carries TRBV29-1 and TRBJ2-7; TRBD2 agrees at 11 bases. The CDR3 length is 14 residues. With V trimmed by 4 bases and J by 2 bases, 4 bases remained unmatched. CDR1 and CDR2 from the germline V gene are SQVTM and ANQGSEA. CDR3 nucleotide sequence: TGCAGCGTTGGCCCTAGCGGGGGGCCCTACGAGCAGTACTTC. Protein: CSVGPSGGPYEQYF.

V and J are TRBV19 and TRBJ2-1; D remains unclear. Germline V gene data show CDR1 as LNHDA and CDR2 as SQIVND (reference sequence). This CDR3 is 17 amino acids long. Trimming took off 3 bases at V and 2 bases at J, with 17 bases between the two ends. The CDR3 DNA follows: TGTGCCAGTAGTATGGCGGTTATGAGCCTCACCTACAATGAGCAGTTCTTC. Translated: CASSMAVMSLTYNEQFF.

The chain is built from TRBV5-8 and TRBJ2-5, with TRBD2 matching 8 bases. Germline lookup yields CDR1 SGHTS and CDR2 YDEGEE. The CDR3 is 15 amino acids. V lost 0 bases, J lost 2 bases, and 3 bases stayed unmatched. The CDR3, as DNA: TGTGCCAGCAGCTTGGGTACTAGCGGACAAGAGACCCAGTACTTC. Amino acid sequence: CASSLGTSGQETQYF.

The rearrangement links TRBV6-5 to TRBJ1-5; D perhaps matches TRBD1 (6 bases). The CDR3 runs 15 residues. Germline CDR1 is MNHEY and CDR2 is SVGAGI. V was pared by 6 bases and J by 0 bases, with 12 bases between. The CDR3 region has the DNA TGTGCCAGCAGCTGGGGACAATATAGCAATCAGCCCCAGCATTTT. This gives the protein CASSWGQYSNQPQHF.

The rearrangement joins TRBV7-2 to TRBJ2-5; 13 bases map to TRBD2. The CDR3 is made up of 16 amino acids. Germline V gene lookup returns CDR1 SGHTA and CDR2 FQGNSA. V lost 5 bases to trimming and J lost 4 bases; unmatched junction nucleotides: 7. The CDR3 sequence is CASSLWTSGSPETQYF. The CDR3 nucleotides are TGTGCCAGCAGCCTTTGGACTAGCGGGAGCCCAGAGACCCAGTACTTC.